Below, 4 T cell receptor beta chains from the same sample are listed, as sequenced in a study of early T cells in non-severe SARS-CoV-2 infection. TCRdb redid the calling of the 5' RACE reads with MiXCR, one entry per CDR3 protein. The sample carries over 80,000 distinct CDR3 sequences, 14% recorded once. Source material: whole blood. The receptors were gathered from an adult who was a healthcare worker with PCR-confirmed SARS-CoV-2 infection or an uninfected control (not recorded which).

V and J are TRBV9 and TRBJ1-6, with D hard to call. CDR1 is SGDLS, CDR2 YYNGEE, per germline. The CDR3 sequence is 16 residues long. Deletions cut 4 bases from V and 6 bases from J, with 17 bases between. For the CDR3, the DNA is TGTGCCAGCAGCCACTCGGGGAGGAGCACTAATTCACCCCTCCACTTT. Its translation: CASSHSGRSTNSPLHF.

This chain connects TRBV6-2 or TRBV6-3 to TRBJ2-2; 11 nucleotides agree with TRBD2. From germline, CDR1 is MNHEY and CDR2 SVGEGT. This CDR3 is 15 amino acids long. The junction had 5 bases not matched to a gene; V was cut back by 7 bases and J by 4 bases. CDR3 coding DNA: TGTGCCAGCACGATGACTAGCGGGGTCACCGGGGAGCTGTTTTTT. Translated, it gives CASTMTSGVTGELFF.

The V and J genes are TRBV28 and TRBJ2-1; D gene unclear. Trimming cost V 5 bases and J 10 bases, with 12 bases left between them. CDR3 size: 12 residues. The germline V gene has CDR1 MDHEN and CDR2 SYDVKM. CDR3 in amino acids: CASSPLGFEQFF. In DNA, the CDR3 is TGTGCCAGCAGTCCCTTAGGTTTCGAGCAGTTCTTC.

The chain combines TRBV7-8 with TRBJ2-2; D is unclear. The CDR3 runs to 14 residues. CDR1 SGHVS and CDR2 FQNEAQ come from the germline V gene. V lost 7 bases, J lost 3 bases, and 12 bases lay in between. CDR3 sequence (DNA): TGTGCCAGCAACGTTTTCCGGGACACCGGGGAGCTGTTTTTT. Its protein is CASNVFRDTGELFF. Drawing the rest from reference TRBV7-8 and TRBJ2-2, the complete variable domain is GAGVSQSPRYKVAKRGQDVALRCDPISGHVSLFWYQQALGQGPEFLTYFQNEAQLDKSGLPSDRFFAERPEGSVSTLKIQRTQQEDSAVYLCASNVFRDTGELFFGEGSRLTVL.